This TCR beta chain is from a study of Graves' ophthalmopathy and Graves' hyperthyroidism (dated by TCRdb to the late 2010s). With respect to the entire study: Peripheral blood was collected at initial diagnosis, prior to any treatment. The study used signatures of the TCR beta repertoire to tell Graves' ophthalmopathy apart from Graves' hyperthyroidism and to predict which patients would progress to ophthalmopathy. An independent validation cohort was composed of roughly 18 hyperthyroidism patients and some 16 patients who later progressed from hyperthyroidism to ophthalmopathy. In six hyperthyroidism patients, the T-cell repertoire of thyroid tissue was compared with the T-cell repertoire of blood. To explore V-J signatures that separate ophthalmopathy from hyperthyroidism, a discovery set of 95 to 100 patients was enrolled, consisting of about 45 with ophthalmopathy and roughly 57 with stable hyperthyroidism. Following sampling, methimazole starting at 30 mg daily was administered to hyperthyroidism patients, and high-dose intravenous methylprednisolone was administered to ophthalmopathy patients. In total, 135 blood samples were TCR-sequenced: 43 ophthalmopathy, roughly 80 hyperthyroidism and some 17 hyperthyroidism-to-ophthalmopathy patients. Overall study outcomes, separate from this receptor: In validation, the model predicted ophthalmopathy progression with less than 71% sensitivity and about 77% specificity; some 13 predicted patients were CT-confirmed with GO in a median of 6.5 months. Sample size was not statistically predetermined, and group allocation was not concealed from the investigators. In cross-validation, the 13-signature model distinguished ophthalmopathy from stable hyperthyroidism with about 87% sensitivity and nearly 82% specificity, and in the test set the corresponding values were roughly 78% and 74%. Most of the expanded thyroid clonotypes with a frequency above 0.001 were also detected in blood, and it was suggested that the thyroid immune response may be reflected by blood repertoires.

Measured from the cysteine to the phenylalanine, the CDR3 is 12 residues long. The CDR3 DNA has 36 bases and is translated from base 1. Per the germline V gene, MDHEN is the CDR1 and SYDVKM is the CDR2. Deletion took 3 bases off V and 2 bases off J, with a span of 4 bases between the germline ends. A patient counted as having stable hyperthyroidism if there was no progression to ophthalmopathy within 18 months of follow-up. Hyperthyroidism patients were newly diagnosed, with disease duration under 2 months, and aged 18 to 65 years. Anyone with other autoimmune diseases, uncontrolled infections, pregnancy or lactation was excluded from the study. Diagnosis relied on clinical symptoms, serum thyroxine, TRAb, thyroid ultrasound and orbital computed tomography. Using Ficoll-Paque density gradient centrifugation, PBMCs were isolated from about 9.4 ml of fresh peripheral blood. Trizol reagent was used to extract the total RNA, and its quality was then checked on an Agilent 2100 Bioanalyzer.

For repertoire sequencing, the TCR beta CDR3 regions were amplified from RNA transcripts. A first-round RT-PCR used HTBI primers with the Qiagen OneStep RT-PCR kit, followed by a second-round multiplex PCR, size selection and purification. Sequencing of the libraries was carried out on an Illumina HiSeq2000 in paired-end mode with 100 bp reads. As for how the authors treated the data: SOAPnuke was used to process the reads, removing any read that contained adapters or uncalled bases, had a mean Phred below 15, or lacked an exact match to the constant primer or identifier. High-quality paired reads were merged with COPE v1.2.5. Unique nucleotide sequences were defined as clonotypes and aligned to IMGT TRB V, D and J references using MiTCR v1.1. The analysis was limited to V-J combinations with a frequency above 0.0001, which together covered 99.2% of the repertoires. A TCR clonal expansion and chaos score per V-J combination was defined as the ratio of F50 clonal expansion to chaos observed in the TCRdist matrix. Welch's t-statistics and random forest were used to narrow the features down to more than 10 V-J combinations, which were then fed into a naive Bayes classifier. The Morisita-Horn index was used to measure how similar the thyroid and blood repertoires were. The public reads were reprocessed in TCRdb via fastp at Q25 and MiXCR, keeping in-frame beta chains. Identical CDR3 protein sequences are pooled into one entry, listed with their most common genes and DNA. These V and J calls derive from TCRdb rather than the authors' analysis. The sample table shows some 360,000 distinct CDR3 sequences, and about a sixth are seen once. Roughly 2.3% of the sample is taken by the ten largest.

There are many counts of this clonotype. Its antigen remains undetermined. Base qualities are missing; no much larger clone stands one base away. The clonotype originates from an adult woman with stable Graves' hyperthyroidism. The sequencing sample was made of peripheral blood. The rearrangement joined TRBV28 to TRBJ1-2; too little of a D gene remains to name it. The CDR3 protein sequence reads: CASSFRNYGYTF. Here is the DNA: TGTGCCAGCAGTTTCCGAAACTATGGCTACACCTTC.